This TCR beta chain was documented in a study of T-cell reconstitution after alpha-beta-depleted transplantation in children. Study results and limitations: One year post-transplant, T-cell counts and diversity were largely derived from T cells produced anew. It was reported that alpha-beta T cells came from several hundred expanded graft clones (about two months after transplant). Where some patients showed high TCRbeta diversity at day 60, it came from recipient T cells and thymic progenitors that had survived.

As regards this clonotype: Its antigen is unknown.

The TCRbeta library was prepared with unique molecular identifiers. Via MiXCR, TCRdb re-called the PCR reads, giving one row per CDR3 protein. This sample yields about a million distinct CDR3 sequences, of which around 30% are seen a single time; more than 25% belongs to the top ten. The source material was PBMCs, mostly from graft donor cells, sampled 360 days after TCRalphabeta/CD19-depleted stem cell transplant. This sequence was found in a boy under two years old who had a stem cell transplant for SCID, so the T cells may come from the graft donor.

In DNA, the CDR3 is TGTGCCAGCAGCCAACGGCTAGCGGGGGCCTACAATGAGCAGTTCTTC. Translation: CASSQRLAGAYNEQFF. The chain joins TRBV14 to TRBJ2-1; 10 bases agree with TRBD2. Germline trimming cut 2 bases from V and 2 bases from J; bases unmatched to any gene: 3. Germline CDR1 and CDR2: SGHDN and FVKESK. The CDR3 covers 16 residues.